This TCR beta chain was observed in a study of cytomegalovirus exposure and HLA in healthy donors. About the study: Caucasian-associated ancestry cluster membership applied to approximately 80% of several hundred genotyped donors.

The study, taken as a whole, reports: Analyzed later, association rates of TCRs varied across HLA loci, with DRB1 most and HLA-C fewest. TCR beta sequences numbering some 17,000 were associated with HLA alleles at 0.05 false discovery rate in a later analysis.

V gave up 1 base and J gave up 2 bases, with 24 bases separating them. The CDR3 sequence is 19 residues long. Germline assignment: CDR1 MGHRA and CDR2 YSYEKL. Among the donors, all were healthy bone marrow donors. PCR amplification relied on 60 Vbeta primers (plus 13 Jbeta primers). Clones were sequenced by immunoSEQ multiplex PCR, and TCRdb holds only the in-frame ones, with some missing. The sample has 100,000 to 150,000 clones; around three fifths are singletons. With respect to this clone: The antigen remains unidentified.

The chain links TRBV4-1 to TRBJ2-7; weak D call: TRBD1 (7 bases). This clonotype was sampled from a woman in her thirties or forties in good health and CMV-seronegative. The sample taken for sequencing was PBMCs. Here the CDR3 DNA reads TGCGCCAGCAGCCAAGTGATCCCGACAGGGTCCAGGGGGGCCTACGAGCAGTACTTC. Translated: CASSQVIPTGSRGAYEQYF.